This TCR beta chain came from a study of blood T cell repertoires in COVID-19. Study at large: The United States, Italy and Spain provided the acute and convalescent COVID-19 samples. T cells, B-cell-depleted T cells, or PBMCs provided the cDNA or gDNA that served as material.

After removal of 2 bases from V and 6 bases from J, the junction contained 7 bases not matched to a gene. The germline V gene encodes CDR1 LGHDT and CDR2 YNNKEL (reference sequence). This CDR3 has 15 residues. How the authors handled the data: Reference gene primer amplification gave nucleated cell count estimates. The data were produced by immunoSEQ multiplex PCR, yet TCRdb's version contains in-frame clones alone and is incomplete. The V and J calls and clone size are taken from that table; D and trimming were inferred from the DNA. The table includes some 40,000 clones, over 80% detected once. The chain has TRBV3-1 (or the pseudogene TRBV3-2) and TRBJ2-1; 7 bases are shared with TRBD2. This clonotype was sampled from a woman aged 30 to 39 in a cohort sampled during active COVID-19. The source material was peripheral blood. The CDR3 nucleotides read TGTGCCAGCAGCCAACGGACGGGAGGTGTCAATGAGCAGTTCTTC. It is translated as CASSQRTGGVNEQFF.